This T cell receptor (beta chain) comes out of a study of immune heterogeneity within non-small cell lung tumors. Study-wide context: There was 1 tumor not otherwise specified, along with around eleven non-squamous carcinomas and 4 squamous cell carcinomas. Study-level results: Identical dominant CDR3 beta clonotypes spanned tumor sites within a patient, beside site-unique high-frequency clones. Across individual patients, the high-frequency T-cell receptor beta clonotypes were largely distinct.

Template input was genomic DNA from bulk tumor (approximately 600 ng per sample). Primary tumors were biopsied several times each, far apart, intraoperatively. Curative surgery was performed on patients who had untreated, newly diagnosed non-small cell lung cancer. Having surgery with curative intent, the donors were patients newly diagnosed with non-small cell lung cancer. This clonotype was counted many times. Its antigen is not identified. The CDR3 runs to 15 residues. V trimming: 5 bases; J trimming: 5 bases; junction bases outside the gene matches: 8. CDR1 and CDR2 (germline): SGHAT, FQNNGV. Multiplex PCR (32 V and 13 J primers) was used to amplify the TCR beta CDR3. TCRdb processed the multiplex PCR reads anew with MiXCR; each CDR3 protein has one entry. The sample carries 25,000 to 40,000 distinct CDR3 sequences, 28% recorded once.

The sequencing input was lung tumor tissue. This sequence was found in a man aged 35-49 years with non-small cell lung cancer. V usage is TRBV11-2 and J usage is TRBJ2-7; 11 nucleotides line up with TRBD1. CDR3 bases: TGTGCCAGCAGCACCTTGGACAGGGGGCGGAACGAGCAGTACTTC. Encoded protein: CASSTLDRGRNEQYF. The variable domain in full, completed from reference TRBV11-2 and TRBJ2-7, reads EAGVAQSPRYKIIEKRQSVAFWCNPISGHATLYWYQQILGQGPKLLIQFQNNGVVDDSQLPKDRFSAERLKGVDSTLKIQPAKLEDSAVYLCASSTLDRGRNEQYFGPGTRLTVT.